This T cell receptor (beta chain) was sequenced for a study of CD8+CD57+ T cells in acquired aplastic anemia. With 6 bases removed from V and 3 bases from J, the gap between germline ends came to 8 bases. This CDR3 is built from 12 residues. Germline V CDR1 and CDR2: MNHEY, SMNVEV (reference sequence). Both TCR beta VDJ combination and CDR3 sequence profiling were carried out. Genomic DNA was the template for this profiling. Via MiXCR, TCRdb re-called the reads, giving one row per CDR3 protein. Found here are a few hundred thousand distinct CDR3 sequences, 61% of them singletons; the top ten hold about 31%.

The clonotype comes from a human donor in good health. This chain links TRBV27 with TRBJ1-2, with D maybe TRBD1 (6 bases). The specimen was sorted CD4+, CD8+, or CD8+CD57+ T cells (not recorded which) from PBMCs. The CDR3 coding sequence is TGTGCCAGCAGAACAGGGTACTATGGCTACACCTTC. Translated: CASRTGYYGYTF.